The entry that follows covers one T cell receptor (beta chain) sequence. This entry is derived from a study of T-cell reconstitution after alpha-beta-depleted transplantation in children. The CDR3 spans 13 residues. The V end lost 1 base, the J end lost 15 bases, and 20 bases lay between the germline ends. Germline V lookup: CDR1 GTSNPN, CDR2 SVGIG (reference sequence). This sample's TCRbeta library carried unique molecular identifier barcodes. TCRdb re-derived calls from the PCR reads in MiXCR, one entry per CDR3 protein. The repertoire holds about 340,000 distinct CDR3 sequences, with about a tenth as singletons.

The source is a human donor who donated a stem cell graft to a child with acute lymphoblastic leukemia. Sequencing used PBMCs from the stem cell graft donor, obtained from the stem cell graft. The chain links TRBV30 to TRBJ2-3; maybe TRBD2 (6 bases). Here the CDR3 DNA reads TGTGCCTGGAGTGCAGGCCCGGGGGTCGACCGATATTTT. Its translation is CAWSAGPGVDRYF.